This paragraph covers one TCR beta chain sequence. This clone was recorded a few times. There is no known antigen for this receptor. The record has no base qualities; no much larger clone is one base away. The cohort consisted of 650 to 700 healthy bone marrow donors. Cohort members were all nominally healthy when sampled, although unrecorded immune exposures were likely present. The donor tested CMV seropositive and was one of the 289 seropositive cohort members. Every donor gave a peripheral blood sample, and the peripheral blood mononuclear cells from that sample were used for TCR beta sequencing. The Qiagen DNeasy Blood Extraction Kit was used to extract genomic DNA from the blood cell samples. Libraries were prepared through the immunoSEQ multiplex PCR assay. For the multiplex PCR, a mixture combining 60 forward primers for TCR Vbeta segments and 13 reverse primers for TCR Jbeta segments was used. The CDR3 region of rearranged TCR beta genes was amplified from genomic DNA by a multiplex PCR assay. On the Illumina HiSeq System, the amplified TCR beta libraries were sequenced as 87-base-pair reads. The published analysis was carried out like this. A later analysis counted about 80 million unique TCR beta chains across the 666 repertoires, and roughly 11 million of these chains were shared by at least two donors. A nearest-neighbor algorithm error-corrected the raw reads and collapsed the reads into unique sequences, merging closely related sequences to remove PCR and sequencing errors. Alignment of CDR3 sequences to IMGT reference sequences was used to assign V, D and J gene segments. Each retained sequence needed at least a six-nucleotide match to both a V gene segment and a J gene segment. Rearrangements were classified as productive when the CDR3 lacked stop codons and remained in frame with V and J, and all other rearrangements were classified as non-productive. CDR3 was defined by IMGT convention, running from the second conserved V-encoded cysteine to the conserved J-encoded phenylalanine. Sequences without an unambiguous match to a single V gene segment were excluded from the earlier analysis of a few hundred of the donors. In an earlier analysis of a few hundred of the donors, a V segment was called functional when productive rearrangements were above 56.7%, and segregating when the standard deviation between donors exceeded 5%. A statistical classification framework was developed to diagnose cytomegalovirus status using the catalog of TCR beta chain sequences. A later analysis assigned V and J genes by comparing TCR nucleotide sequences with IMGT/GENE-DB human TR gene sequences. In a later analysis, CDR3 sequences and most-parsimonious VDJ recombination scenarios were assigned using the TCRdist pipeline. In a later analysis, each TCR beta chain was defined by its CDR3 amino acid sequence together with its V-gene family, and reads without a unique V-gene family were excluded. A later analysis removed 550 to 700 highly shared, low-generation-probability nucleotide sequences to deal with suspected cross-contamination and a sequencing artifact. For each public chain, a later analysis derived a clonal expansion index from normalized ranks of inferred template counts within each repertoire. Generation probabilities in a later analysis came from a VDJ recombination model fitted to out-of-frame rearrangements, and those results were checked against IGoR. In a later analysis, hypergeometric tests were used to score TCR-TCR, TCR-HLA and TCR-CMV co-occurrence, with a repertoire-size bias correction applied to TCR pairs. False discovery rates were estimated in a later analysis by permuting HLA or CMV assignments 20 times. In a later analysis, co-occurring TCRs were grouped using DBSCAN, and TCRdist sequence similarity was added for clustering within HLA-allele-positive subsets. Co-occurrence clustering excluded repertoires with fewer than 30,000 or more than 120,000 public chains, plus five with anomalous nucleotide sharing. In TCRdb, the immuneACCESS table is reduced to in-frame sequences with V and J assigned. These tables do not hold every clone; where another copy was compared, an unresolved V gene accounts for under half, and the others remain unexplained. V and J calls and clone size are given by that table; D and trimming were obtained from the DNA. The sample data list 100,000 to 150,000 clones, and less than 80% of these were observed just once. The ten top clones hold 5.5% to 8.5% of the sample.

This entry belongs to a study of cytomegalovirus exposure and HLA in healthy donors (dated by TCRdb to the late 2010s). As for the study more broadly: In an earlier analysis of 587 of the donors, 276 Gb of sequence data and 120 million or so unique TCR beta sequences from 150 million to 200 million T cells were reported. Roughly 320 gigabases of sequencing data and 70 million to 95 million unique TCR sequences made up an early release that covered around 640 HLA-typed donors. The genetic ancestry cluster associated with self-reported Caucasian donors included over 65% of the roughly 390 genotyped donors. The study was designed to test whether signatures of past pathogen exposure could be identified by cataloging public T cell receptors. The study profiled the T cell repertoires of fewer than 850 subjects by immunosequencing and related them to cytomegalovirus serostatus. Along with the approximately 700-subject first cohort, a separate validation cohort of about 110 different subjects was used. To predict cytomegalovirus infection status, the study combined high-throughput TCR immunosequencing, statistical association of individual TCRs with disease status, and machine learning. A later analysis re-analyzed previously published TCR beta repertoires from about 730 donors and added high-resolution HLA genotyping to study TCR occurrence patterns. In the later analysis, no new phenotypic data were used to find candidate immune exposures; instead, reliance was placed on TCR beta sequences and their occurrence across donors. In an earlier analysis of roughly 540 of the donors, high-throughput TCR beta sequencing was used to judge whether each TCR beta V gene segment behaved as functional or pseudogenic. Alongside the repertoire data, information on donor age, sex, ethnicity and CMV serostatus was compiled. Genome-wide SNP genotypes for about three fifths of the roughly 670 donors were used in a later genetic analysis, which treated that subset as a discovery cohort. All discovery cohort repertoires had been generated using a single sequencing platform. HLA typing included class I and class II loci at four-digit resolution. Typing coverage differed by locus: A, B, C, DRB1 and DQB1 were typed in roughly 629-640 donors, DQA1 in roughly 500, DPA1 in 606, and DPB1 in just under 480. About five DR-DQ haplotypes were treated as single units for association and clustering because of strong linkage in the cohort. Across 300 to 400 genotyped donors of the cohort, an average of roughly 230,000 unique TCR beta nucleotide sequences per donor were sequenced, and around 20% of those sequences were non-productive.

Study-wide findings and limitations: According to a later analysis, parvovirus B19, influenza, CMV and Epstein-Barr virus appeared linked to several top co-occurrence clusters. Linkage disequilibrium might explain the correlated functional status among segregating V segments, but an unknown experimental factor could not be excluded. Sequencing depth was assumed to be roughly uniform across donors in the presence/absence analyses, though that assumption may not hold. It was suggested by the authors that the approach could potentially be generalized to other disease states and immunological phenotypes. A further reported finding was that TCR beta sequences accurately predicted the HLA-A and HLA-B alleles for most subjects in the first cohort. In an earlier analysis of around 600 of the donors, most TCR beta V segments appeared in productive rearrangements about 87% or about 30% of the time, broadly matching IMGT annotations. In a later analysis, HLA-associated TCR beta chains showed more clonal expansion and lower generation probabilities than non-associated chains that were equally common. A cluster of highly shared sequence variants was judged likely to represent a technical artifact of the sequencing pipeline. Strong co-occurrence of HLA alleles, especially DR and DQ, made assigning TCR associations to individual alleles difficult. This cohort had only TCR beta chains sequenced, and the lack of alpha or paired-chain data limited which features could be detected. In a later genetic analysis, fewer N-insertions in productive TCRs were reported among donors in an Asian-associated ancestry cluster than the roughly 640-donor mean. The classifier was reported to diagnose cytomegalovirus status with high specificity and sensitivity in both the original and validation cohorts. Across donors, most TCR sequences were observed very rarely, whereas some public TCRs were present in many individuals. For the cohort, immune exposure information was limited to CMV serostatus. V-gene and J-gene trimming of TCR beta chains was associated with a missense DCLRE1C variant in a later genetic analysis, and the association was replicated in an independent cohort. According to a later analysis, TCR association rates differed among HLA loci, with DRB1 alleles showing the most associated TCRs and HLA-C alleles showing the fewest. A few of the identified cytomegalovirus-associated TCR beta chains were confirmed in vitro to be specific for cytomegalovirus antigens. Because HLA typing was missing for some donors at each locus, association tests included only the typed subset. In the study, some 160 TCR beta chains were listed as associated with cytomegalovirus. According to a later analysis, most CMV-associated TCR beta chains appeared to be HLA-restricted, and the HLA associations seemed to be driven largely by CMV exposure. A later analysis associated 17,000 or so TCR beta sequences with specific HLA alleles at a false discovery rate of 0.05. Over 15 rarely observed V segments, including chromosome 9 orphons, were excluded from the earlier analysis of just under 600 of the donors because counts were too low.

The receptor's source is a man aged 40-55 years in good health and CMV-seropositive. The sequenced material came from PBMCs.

CDR3 reads: CASSAYGQGGTEAFF. The DNA sequence is given as TGTGCCAGCAGTGCGTACGGACAGGGTGGCACTGAAGCTTTCTTT. This receptor chain uses TRBV2 and TRBJ1-1; 8 junctional bases match TRBD1. CDR3 length: 15 amino acids, cysteine to phenylalanine. The CDR3 DNA has 45 bases and is translated from base 1. CDR1 SNHLY and CDR2 FYNNEI were looked up in the germline V gene. Trimmed from V: 4 bases; trimmed from J: 4 bases; junction bases lacking a gene match: 8.